This T cell receptor (beta chain) was documented in a study of post-analysis software for immune sequencing data. V lost 5 bases to trimming and J lost 5 bases; unmatched junction nucleotides: 6. Germline loops: CDR1 DFQATT, CDR2 SNEGSKA (reference sequence). This CDR3 has 13 residues. With respect to this clonotype: The antigen remains undetermined.

The study, taken as a whole, reports: Higher frequency in patients than in controls was seen for five TRBV segments, with TRBV5-6, TRBV5-1 and TRBV20-1 among them.

Sequencing libraries made from TCR beta cDNA carried unique molecular identifiers. MiXCR, applied by TCRdb to the PCR reads, yields one record per CDR3 protein. The table has roughly 570,000 distinct CDR3 sequences, 30% to 40% seen once; the top ten hold 5% to 6%. This receptor was taken from a girl under 18 with multiple sclerosis. Source material: blood. The genes are TRBV20-1 and TRBJ2-1; 7 positions agree with TRBD1. The chain's CDR3 is CSAATGFDNEQFF. The CDR3 nucleotides read TGCAGTGCTGCGACAGGGTTCGACAATGAGCAGTTCTTC.